This entry features one TCR beta chain sequence. For unsorted PBMC, 300 to 350 ng DNA per replicate equaled around 27,000 T cell genomes. Repertoires were generated with immunoSEQ multiplex PCR, while TCRdb's copy carries only in-frame clones and drops some. The data show more than 400,000 clones, 81% seen once. Per germline, CDR1 PRHDT and CDR2 FYEKMQ (reference sequence). V gave up 2 bases and J gave up 2 bases, with 8 bases separating them. This CDR3 has 14 amino acids. The sample originates from a study of shared clonotypes between healthy human individuals. The specimen sequenced was PBMCs. The rearrangement uses TRBV13 and TRBJ2-3; D not resolved. The TCR comes from a woman in her 40s in good health. Some clones in this sample may be carry-over from other donors' samples. The CDR3 here is CASSLRGDTDTQYF. CDR3 DNA: TGTGCCAGCAGCTTACGTGGGGACACAGATACGCAGTATTTT.